The present entry profiles one TCR beta chain with its context. The antigen remains undetermined. CDR3 length: 13 residues. With 4 bases removed from V and 3 bases from J, the gap between germline ends came to 12 bases. The V gene's germline CDR1 is SQVTM and CDR2 ANQGSEA. This specimen belongs to a study of Ad26.COV2.S vaccination and SARS-CoV-2 variants. Study outcomes and limitations: Non-spike TCR breadth did not differ much between vaccine and placebo recipients. Compared with placebo recipients, vaccine recipients had higher spike-specific TCR breadth. Reportedly, spike-specific CD8+ and CD4+ T cell responses achieved substantial breadth once vaccination had taken place.

TCRdb's table, derived via immunoSEQ multiplex PCR, lists solely in-frame clones and lacks some. The data contain some 39,000 clones, about 83% of them singletons. The rearrangement joins TRBV29-1 to TRBJ1-1; the D gene is possibly TRBD1 (5 bases). The receptor was derived from a human donor who had recovered from COVID-19. The source material was peripheral blood, sampled after recovery from COVID-19. CDR3 amino acids: CSVVARVHTEAFF. The CDR3 coding sequence is TGCAGCGTTGTGGCCAGGGTTCACACTGAAGCTTTCTTT. The full variable domain, rest sourced from reference TRBV29-1 and TRBJ1-1, is SAVISQKPSRDICQRGTSLTIQCQVDSQVTMMFWYRQQPGQSLTLIATANQGSEATYESGFVIDKFPISRPNLTFSTLTVSNMSPEDSSIYLCSVVARVHTEAFFGQGTRLTVV.